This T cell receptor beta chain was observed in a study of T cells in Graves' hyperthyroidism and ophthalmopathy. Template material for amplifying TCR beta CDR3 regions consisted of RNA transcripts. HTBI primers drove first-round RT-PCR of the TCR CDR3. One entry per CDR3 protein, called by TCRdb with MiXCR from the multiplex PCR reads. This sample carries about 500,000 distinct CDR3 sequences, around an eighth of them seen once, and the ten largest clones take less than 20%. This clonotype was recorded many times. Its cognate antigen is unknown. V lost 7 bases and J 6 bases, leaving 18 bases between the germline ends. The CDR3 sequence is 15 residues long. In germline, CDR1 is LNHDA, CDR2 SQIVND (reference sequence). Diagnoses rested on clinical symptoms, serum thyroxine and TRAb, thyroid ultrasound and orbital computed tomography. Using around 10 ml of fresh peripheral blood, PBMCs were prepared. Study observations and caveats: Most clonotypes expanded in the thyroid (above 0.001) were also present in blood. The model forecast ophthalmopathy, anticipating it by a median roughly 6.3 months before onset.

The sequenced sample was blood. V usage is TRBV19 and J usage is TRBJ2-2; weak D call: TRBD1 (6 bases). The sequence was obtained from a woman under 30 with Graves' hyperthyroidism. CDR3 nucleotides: TGTGCCAGTAAATGGAGCGCTCAGGGGTCCGGGGAGCTGTTTTTT. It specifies CASKWSAQGSGELFF.